Listed here are 18 T cell receptor beta chains from one sample, sequenced in a study of beta chain features in type 1 diabetes. TCRB transcripts that were expressed got sequenced, as all of the isolated RNA had been reverse transcribed. The protocol was immunoSEQ multiplex PCR, while the TCRdb copy is restricted to in-frame clones and leaves out a portion. Here the sample spans roughly 240,000 clones, about 63% being singletons. Sequencing used naive CD4+ T cells from blood. These receptors were taken from a man aged 25 to 40 in good health.

This clone was seen a few times. This chain links TRBV7-2 with TRBJ2-3; 7 bases agree with TRBD2. V dropped 5 bases and J dropped 4; count of bases not matched to a gene: 9. The length of the CDR3 is 15 residues. Germline-derived CDR1 and CDR2 are SGHTA and FQGNSA. The DNA of the CDR3 is TGTGCCAGCAGCGCTGGACTAGGTCGCTCAGATACGCAGTATTTT. Its protein product is CASSAGLGRSDTQYF.

J is TRBJ2-2 and V is TRBV29-1, with D tentatively TRBD2 (6 bases). The CDR3 length is 14 residues. The germline gives CDR1 SQVTM, CDR2 ANQGSEA. V gave up 4 bases and J gave up 1 base, with 10 bases separating them. The CDR3 protein is CSVAASENTGELFF. CDR3 DNA: TGCAGCGTTGCGGCTAGCGAGAACACCGGGGAGCTGTTTTTT.

This chain uses TRBV2 with TRBJ2-1; 9 nucleotides align to TRBD1. After removal of 8 bases from V and 0 bases from J, the junction contained 5 bases not matched to a gene. Germline V gene data show CDR1 as SNHLY and CDR2 as FYNNEI. The CDR3 extends over 15 amino acids. The CDR3 here is CASSPDRGSYNEQFF. CDR3 sequence (DNA): TGTGCCAGCTCACCGGACAGGGGCTCCTACAATGAGCAGTTCTTC.

This clone has only a few counts. Other nucleotide sequences in the sample specify the same CDR3. The chain uses TRBV25-1 and TRBJ1-5; D call uncertain. Trimming cost V 6 bases and J 2 bases, with 5 bases left between them. The CDR3 contains 12 residues. Germline CDR1 is MGHDK and CDR2 is SYGVNS. Written as DNA, the CDR3 is TGTGCCAGCAGCGACGGCAATCAGCCCCAGCATTTT. This encodes CASSDGNQPQHF. Based on the CDR3 plus reference TRBV25-1 and TRBJ1-5, the full variable domain is EADIYQTPRYLVIGTGKKITLECSQTMGHDKMYWYQQDPGMELHLIHYSYGVNSTEKGDLSSESTVSRIRTEHFPLTLESARPSHTSQYLCASSDGNQPQHFGDGTRLSIL.

This chain links TRBV7-9 with TRBJ1-1; D may be TRBD1 (6 bases). Germline CDR1 is SEHNR and CDR2 is FQNEAQ (reference sequence). V was shortened by 7 bases and J by 4 bases, with 16 bases between the two germline ends. This CDR3 contains 14 residues. Here the CDR3 DNA reads TGTGCCAGCACCGAACAGGGTGGTGGCACTGAAGCTTTCTTT. This translates into CASTEQGGGTEAFF.

The rearrangement uses TRBV29-1 and TRBJ2-1; 7 bases line up with TRBD2. CDR3 length equals 15 residues. Germline V gene data show CDR1 as SQVTM and CDR2 as ANQGSEA. The J segment lost 4 bases and the V segment lost 7 bases, leaving 13 bases of the junction unmatched. For the CDR3, the DNA is TGCAGCGCCCGTCAGAGACTAGCCCATTACAATGAGCAGTTCTTC. Protein product: CSARQRLAHYNEQFF.

The chain recombines TRBV30 with TRBJ1-1; D gene unclear. CDR1 is GTSNPN, CDR2 SVGIG, per germline (reference sequence). V lost 5 bases and J 5 bases, leaving 18 bases between the germline ends. CDR3 length: 14 amino acids. CDR3 protein: CAWDTAAPLTEAFF. In nucleotides, the CDR3 is TGTGCCTGGGATACCGCGGCACCCCTAACTGAAGCTTTCTTT. Complete variable domain (other parts from reference TRBV30 and TRBJ1-1): SQTIHQWPATLVQPVGSPLSLECTVEGTSNPNLYWYRQAAGRGLQLLFYSVGIGQISSEVPQNLSASRPQDRQFILSSKKLLLSDSGFYLCAWDTAAPLTEAFFGQGTRLTVV.

V and J are TRBV28 and TRBJ2-7; the D is unclear. The CDR3 is 12 amino acids. The V gene lost 6 bases and the J gene lost 3 bases, with 9 bases spanning the gap. Per germline, CDR1 MDHEN and CDR2 SYDVKM. The chain's CDR3 is CASRQSYYEQYF. CDR3 DNA: TGTGCCAGCAGGCAGTCGTACTACGAGCAGTACTTC. The whole variable domain, remainder taken from reference TRBV28 and TRBJ2-7, is DVKVTQSSRYLVKRTGEKVFLECVQDMDHENMFWYRQDPGLGLRLIYFSYDVKMKEKGDIPEGYSVSREKKERFSLILESASTNQTSMYLCASRQSYYEQYFGPGTRLTVT.

V is TRBV7-9 and J is TRBJ2-1, with D unclear. The CDR3 sequence is 13 residues long. Germline V gives CDR1 SEHNR, CDR2 FQNEAQ (reference sequence). Trimming took 1 base from V and 6 from J, leaving 7 bases between them. CDR3 nucleotides: TGTGCCAGCAGCTTAGAAAAGAGCAATGAGCAGTTCTTC. It codes for CASSLEKSNEQFF.

V and J are TRBV7-9 and TRBJ2-3; no definite D call. Germline V gives CDR1 SEHNR, CDR2 FQNEAQ (reference sequence). CDR3 length: 9 residues. Written as DNA, the CDR3 is TGTGGTGTCACAGATACGCAGTATTTT. Protein: CGVTDTQYF. Using reference TRBV7-9 and TRBJ2-3 for the parts outside the CDR3, the full variable domain is DTGVSQNPRHKITKRGQNVTFRCDPISEHNRLYWYRQTLGQGPEFLTYFQNEAQLEKSRLLSDRFSAERPKGSFSTLEIQRTEQGDSAMYLCGVTDTQYFGPGTRLTVL.

The chain is built from TRBV23-1 and TRBJ2-1; D may be TRBD1 or TRBD2 (5 bases each). TRBV23-1 is placed among ORFs of uncertain function. CDR3 length: 16 amino acids. V was pared by 7 bases and J by 3 bases, with 19 bases between. CDR3: CASNQPAGTYYNEQFF. The CDR3 DNA sequence: TGCGCCAGCAACCAACCGGCCGGGACCTACTACAATGAGCAGTTCTTC.

This chain joins TRBV2 and TRBJ2-4; a possible D gene is TRBD2 (7 bases). Germline loops: CDR1 SNHLY, CDR2 FYNNEI. V shed 11 bases and J shed 0 bases, with 20 bases lying between them. This CDR3 spans 16 amino acids. This CDR3 is CASAGAMRPAKNIQYF. In DNA, the CDR3 is TGTGCCTCCGCGGGGGCGATGCGCCCAGCCAAAAACATTCAGTACTTC.

This clone was seen more than once but under ten times. The chain carries TRBV29-1 and TRBJ2-5; D possibly corresponds to TRBD1 (5 bases). The V gene's germline CDR1 is SQVTM and CDR2 ANQGSEA. This CDR3 region has 13 residues. Trimming shortened V by 7 bases and J by 4 bases, and 16 bases separated the two germline ends. For the CDR3, the DNA is TGCAGCGCAGCCATCGGTCAGGGAGAGACCCAGTACTTC. Translation gives CSAAIGQGETQYF.

As concerns this clone: At the DNA level, this CDR3 is encoded by other sequences in the same sample as well. The V gene is TRBV29-1, the J gene TRBJ2-7, with D maybe TRBD1 (5 bases). The V and J ends lost 6 bases and 1 base respectively, with 7 bases between them. The CDR3 has 11 residues. Germline CDR1 SQVTM, CDR2 ANQGSEA. The CDR3: CSVTGSYEQYF. CDR3 sequence (DNA): TGCAGCGTCACAGGTTCCTACGAGCAGTACTTC.

The rearrangement links TRBV11-2 to TRBJ2-7; no clear D gene. This CDR3 is 14 amino acids long. Germline V CDR1 and CDR2: SGHAT, FQNNGV. Between the trimmed V and J ends, which lost 5 bases and 0 bases, there was a span of 11 bases. This chain's CDR3 is CASSPDGLSYEQYF. The CDR3, as DNA: TGTGCCAGCAGCCCCGACGGCCTCTCCTACGAGCAGTACTTC.

A note on this clone: Germline is not matched at one junction end, which may reflect a read error. The chain has TRBV28 and TRBJ2-2; D is unclear. This CDR3 has 12 residues. Germline-derived CDR1 and CDR2 are MDHEN and SYDVKM. The CDR3 loop reads CASRLYTGELFF. The CDR3 nucleotides are TGTGCCAGCAGGTTATACACCGGGGAGCTGTTTTTT. Combining the CDR3 with reference TRBV28 and TRBJ2-2 gives the whole variable domain DVKVTQSSRYLVKRTGEKVFLECVQDMDHENMFWYRQDPGLGLRLIYFSYDVKMKEKGDIPEGYSVSREKKERFSLILESASTNQTSMYLCASRLYTGELFFGEGSRLTVL.

A word on this clone: At the DNA level, this CDR3 is encoded by other sequences in the same sample as well. The genes are TRBV29-1 and TRBJ2-7; 12 bases line up with TRBD1. CDR1 and CDR2 (germline): SQVTM, ANQGSEA. This CDR3 contains 15 residues. The CDR3 coding sequence is TGCAGTGTACGGAAAGGGGACAGGGGGCTCTACGAGCAGTACTTC. It yields the protein CSVRKGDRGLYEQYF.

The CDR3 DNA follows: TGTGCCAGCAGCGAGCAACTAGCGGGACATTACAATGAGCAGTTCTTC. Encoded protein: CASSEQLAGHYNEQFF. The rearrangement uses TRBV7-2 and TRBJ2-1; 10 bases are a match to TRBD2. V lost 5 bases to trimming and J lost 4 bases; unmatched junction nucleotides: 8. This CDR3 has 16 amino acids. CDR1 SGHTA and CDR2 FQGNSA come from the germline V gene.